The next 18 T cell receptor beta chains were all read from a single sample in a study of cytomegalovirus exposure and HLA in healthy donors. 13 Jbeta primers and 60 Vbeta primers were used for the PCR. Repertoires were generated with immunoSEQ multiplex PCR, while TCRdb's copy carries only in-frame clones and drops some. Of fewer than 200,000 clones listed, roughly 87% are singletons. The material sequenced was PBMCs. These receptors came from a boy aged 2-15 years in good health and CMV-seronegative.

This clone showed up just once. The rearrangement uses TRBV28 and TRBJ1-5, with 7 bases that match TRBD1. Germline V gives CDR1 MDHEN, CDR2 SYDVKM. Trimming cost V 5 bases and J 6 bases; bases outside gene matches: 1. There are 12 residues in the CDR3. Here the CDR3 reads CASSPGGQPQHF. CDR3 DNA: TGTGCCAGCAGTCCAGGGGGTCAGCCCCAGCATTTT. Filled out from reference TRBV28 and TRBJ1-5, the complete variable domain reads DVKVTQSSRYLVKRTGEKVFLECVQDMDHENMFWYRQDPGLGLRLIYFSYDVKMKEKGDIPEGYSVSREKKERFSLILESASTNQTSMYLCASSPGGQPQHFGDGTRLSIL.

This chain joins TRBV11-2 and TRBJ1-5; perhaps TRBD1 as D (6 bases). The V gene's germline CDR1 is SGHAT and CDR2 FQNNGV. V was trimmed by 5 bases and J by 3 bases, leaving 11 bases between them. The CDR3 is 14 residues long. CDR3 in amino acids: CASSEQGDNQPQHF. In DNA form, the CDR3 reads TGTGCCAGCAGCGAACAGGGAGACAATCAGCCCCAGCATTTT.

This chain links TRBV7-3 with TRBJ2-2; tentative D call: TRBD1 (6 bases). The V end was cut by 5 bases, the J end by 7 bases, with 8 bases between. From germline, CDR1 is SGHTA and CDR2 FQGTGA. This CDR3 has 12 amino acids. The CDR3 bases are TGTGCCAGCAGCGAACAGGGCGGGGAGCTGTTTTTT. This sequence encodes CASSEQGGELFF.

This chain uses TRBV9 with TRBJ2-5, with a weak D call TRBD1 (6 bases). V lost 4 bases to trimming and J lost 2 bases, with 18 bases between them. From germline, CDR1 is SGDLS and CDR2 YYNGEE. This CDR3 spans 16 amino acids. The CDR3 is CASSPTPGHQQETQYF. The CDR3 DNA sequence: TGTGCCAGCAGCCCTACACCGGGACACCAACAAGAGACCCAGTACTTC.

The V call is TRBV19, the J call TRBJ1-2; 7 bases are shared with TRBD1. V was clipped by 6 bases and J by 7 bases; unmatched bases: 8. CDR3 length equals 13 residues. Germline CDR1 reads LNHDA; CDR2 reads SQIVND (reference sequence). The chain's CDR3 is CASSLTGVGGYTF. CDR3 in DNA: TGTGCCAGTAGCCTTACAGGGGTCGGTGGCTACACCTTC.

The chain uses TRBV25-1 and TRBJ1-2; D might be TRBD1 (6 bases). Trimming pared 3 bases from V and 4 bases from J, leaving 9 bases between. CDR3 length: 13 residues. Germline V gene lookup returns CDR1 MGHDK and CDR2 SYGVNS. The CDR3 sequence is CASSDGQFYGYTF. The CDR3 DNA sequence: TGTGCCAGCAGTGACGGACAGTTCTATGGCTACACCTTC.

The gene calls are TRBV10-3 and TRBJ2-1; 7 bases match TRBD1. V lost 2 bases and J lost 5; bases outside the gene matches: 9. CDR3 size: 16 residues. Germline-derived CDR1 and CDR2 are ENHRY and SYGVKD. CDR3 nucleotides: TGTGCCATCAGTGAGCCTTACCGGACAGGTGACAATGAGCAGTTCTTC. Translation gives CAISEPYRTGDNEQFF.

The rearrangement joins TRBV28 to TRBJ1-4; D call uncertain. CDR1 and CDR2 (germline): MDHEN, SYDVKM. The CDR3 runs 15 residues. Trimming cost V 6 bases and J 6 bases, with 17 bases left between them. CDR3 loop: CASSPPPVTDEKLFF. DNA for the CDR3: TGTGCCAGCAGCCCTCCCCCCGTCACTGATGAAAAACTGTTTTTT.

The chain has TRBV6-5 and TRBJ2-5; weak D call: TRBD2 (5 bases). Trimming cost V 5 bases and J 4 bases, with 14 bases left between them. CDR3 length: 14 residues. CDR1 and CDR2 from the germline V gene are MNHEY and SVGAGI. The CDR3 sequence is CASSPRVGRETQYF. The CDR3 coding sequence is TGTGCCAGCAGTCCCCGGGTAGGGAGAGAGACCCAGTACTTC.

The chain carries TRBV13 and TRBJ1-2; tentative D call: TRBD1 (5 bases). V lost 2 bases, J lost 3 bases, and 10 bases lay in between. CDR1 and CDR2 (germline): PRHDT, FYEKMQ (reference sequence). This CDR3 region has 14 residues. The CDR3 DNA follows: TGTGCCAGCAGCTTAAAGGGGTCGGACTATGGCTACACCTTC. Translation gives CASSLKGSDYGYTF.

This rearrangement joins TRBV27 to TRBJ2-1; a weak D match, TRBD2 (6 bases). CDR3 size: 14 residues. Germline V gives CDR1 MNHEY, CDR2 SMNVEV (reference sequence). The ends were cut back, 3 bases at V and 3 bases at J, with 9 bases in the middle. The CDR3 coding sequence is TGTGCCAGCAGTTTGGGCGGGAACTACAATGAGCAGTTCTTC. It translates to CASSLGGNYNEQFF.

This clone showed up just once. The V and J genes are TRBV7-2 and TRBJ1-5, with D perhaps TRBD1 (5 bases). Germline V gene data show CDR1 as SGHTA and CDR2 as FQGNSA. V was clipped by 3 bases and J by 7 bases, with 16 bases between them. The CDR3 length is 15 residues. The CDR3 reads CASSFSGGWDQPQHF. The DNA for the CDR3 is TGTGCCAGCAGCTTTTCCGGAGGGTGGGACCAGCCCCAGCATTTT. Based on the CDR3 plus reference TRBV7-2 and TRBJ1-5, the full variable domain is GAGVSQSPSNKVTEKGKDVELRCDPISGHTALYWYRQSLGQGLEFLIYFQGNSAPDKSGLPSDRFSAERTGGSVSTLTIQRTQQEDSAVYLCASSFSGGWDQPQHFGDGTRLSIL.

The chain couples TRBV27 to TRBJ2-7; a possible D gene is TRBD1 (5 bases). CDR1 MNHEY and CDR2 SMNVEV come from the germline V gene (reference sequence). V lost 5 bases, J lost 5 bases, and 10 bases lay in between. The CDR3 has 12 amino acids. Written as DNA, the CDR3 is TGTGCCAGCAGTCCAGGGTCCCACGAGCAGTACTTC. The encoded protein is CASSPGSHEQYF.

The chain is built from TRBV2 and TRBJ1-2, with 7 bases that match TRBD1. This CDR3 has 14 amino acids. The V gene's germline CDR1 is SNHLY and CDR2 FYNNEI. V lost 6 bases and J lost 8; bases outside the gene matches: 12. The CDR3 nucleotides are TGTGCCAGCAGCCTCCGCCAGGGGACAGACGGCTACACCTTC. Protein: CASSLRQGTDGYTF.

The chain has TRBV19 and TRBJ1-5; D may be TRBD1 (5 bases). Germline V gene sequence: CDR1 LNHDA, CDR2 SQIVND (reference sequence). The CDR3 extends over 15 amino acids. The germline V and J ends were trimmed by 1 base and 4 bases, with 11 bases remaining between them. The CDR3 region is CASSIVQGTNQPQHF. CDR3 DNA sequence: TGTGCCAGTAGTATAGTGCAGGGCACTAATCAGCCCCAGCATTTT.

V is TRBV2 and J is TRBJ2-3; 8 bases map to TRBD2. The CDR3 sequence is 18 residues long. V gave up 5 bases and J gave up 7 bases; unmatched junction bases: 20. Germline V gene sequence: CDR1 SNHLY, CDR2 FYNNEI. The CDR3 coding sequence is TGTGCCAGCAGTAAAAACCTAGGAGGGGGACTAGTTTGGTATACGCAGTATTTT. Its translation: CASSKNLGGGLVWYTQYF.

The rearrangement joins TRBV5-4 to TRBJ2-1, with 9 bases lining up with TRBD2. The V gene end was trimmed by 0 bases and the J gene end by 4 bases; junction bases not matched to a gene: 2. CDR1 is SGHNT, CDR2 YYREEE, per germline (reference sequence). The CDR3 covers 15 residues. The CDR3 DNA is TGTGCCAGCAGCTTGGCTACTAGCGGGTACAATGAGCAGTTCTTC. Protein sequence: CASSLATSGYNEQFF.

This chain uses TRBV30 with TRBJ1-5, with 9 bases identical to TRBD1. The germline CDR1 and CDR2 sequences are GTSNPN and SVGIG (reference sequence). The CDR3 contains 14 residues. V was clipped by 3 bases and J by 7 bases; unmatched bases: 7. CDR3 in amino acids: CAWSRDRAGQPQHF. CDR3 DNA: TGTGCCTGGAGCAGGGACAGGGCGGGGCAGCCCCAGCATTTT.